The sample holds many counts of the clone carrying this TCR beta chain. No antigen is known for it. The source of the sample is a study of shared clonotypes between healthy human individuals. Findings of the study overall: Only a few donors were included, so the genetic and exposure-history diversity represented was limited.

Germline CDR1 and CDR2: SNHLY and FYNNEI. CDR3 size: 14 residues. Losses at the gene ends were 5 bases for V and 5 bases for J; bases not matched to a gene: 2. Clones were read by immunoSEQ multiplex PCR, and TCRdb kept only the in-frame ones, dropping some. The table shows approximately 640,000 clones, with around 72% occurring only once. V usage is TRBV2 and J usage is TRBJ1-5; 11 positions agree with TRBD1. Sequenced material: memory CD4+ T cells sorted from blood. Specified subset: CD45RA-negative fraction. The clonotype comes from a woman in her 30s in good health. CDR3 loop: CASSRTGGYQPQHF. The CDR3 DNA reads as TGTGCCAGCAGTAGGACAGGGGGCTATCAGCCCCAGCATTTT.